This TCR beta chain stems from a study of T cells in localized non-small cell lung cancer. Germline CDR1 and CDR2: SGHRS and YFSETQ. This CDR3 spans 14 amino acids. The V and J ends lost 4 bases and 14 bases respectively, with 19 bases between them. Profiled with immunoSEQ multiplex PCR; TCRdb holds only in-frame clones, not every one. The repertoire holds about 33,000 clones, with around nine tenths as singletons. The TCR originated in a female donor over 55 with stage I lung adenocarcinoma. The gene calls are TRBV5-1 and TRBJ1-6; weak D call: TRBD1 (6 bases). Sequencing used peripheral blood, obtained before any cancer treatment. CDR3 coding DNA: TGCGCCAGCAGCGAGGGACACGGCATCGACTCCCTCCACTTT. Translated, it gives CASSEGHGIDSLHF.